This T cell receptor (beta chain) was identified in a study of CD8+ T cells in alopecia areata. Treatment specified: oral pan-JAK inhibitor, 5-10 mg twice daily. This clone was recorded once. Following RNA extraction, reverse transcription yielded cDNA that acted as the sequencing template. Profiled with immunoSEQ multiplex PCR; TCRdb holds only in-frame clones, not every one. The sample records around 100,000 clones, just over 70% being singletons. The starting material was CD8+ T cells sorted from blood, obtained around week 44, from a patient treated with tofacitinib. This receptor was obtained from a human donor with alopecia areata.

As DNA, the CDR3 is TGTGCCAGCAGCTTAGATGGAGGGATACTCACAGATACGCAGTATTTT. Its protein product is CASSLDGGILTDTQYF. The chain employs TRBV7-9 and TRBJ2-3; a possible D gene is TRBD2 (6 bases). The V end lost 1 base, the J end lost 2 bases, and 13 bases lay between the germline ends. In germline, CDR1 is SEHNR, CDR2 FQNEAQ (reference sequence). The CDR3 extends over 16 amino acids. Full variable domain (rest looked up from reference TRBV7-9 and TRBJ2-3): DTGVSQNPRHKITKRGQNVTFRCDPISEHNRLYWYRQTLGQGPEFLTYFQNEAQLEKSRLLSDRFSAERPKGSFSTLEIQRTEQGDSAMYLCASSLDGGILTDTQYFGPGTRLTVL.